These 9 T cell receptor beta chains came from one sample sequenced in a study of blood T cell repertoires in COVID-19. Profiling relied on immunoSEQ multiplex PCR, and the TCRdb table lists in-frame clones only, not all of them. The sample has 250,000 or so clones, over 75% seen once. The specimen was peripheral blood. The receptors originated from a young man who had recovered from COVID-19.

The chain links TRBV10-3 to TRBJ2-5; no clear D gene. The CDR3 runs to 12 residues. V was pared by 2 bases and J by 5 bases, with 6 bases between. Germline CDR1 is ENHRY and CDR2 is SYGVKD. The CDR3, as DNA: TGTGCCATCAGTGAGCCGAGGGAGACCCAGTACTTC. Translating it yields CAISEPRETQYF.

The chain carries TRBV15 and TRBJ2-7, with 9 bases identical to TRBD2. After removal of 0 bases from V and 11 bases from J, the junction contained 11 bases not matched to a gene. The CDR3 totals 15 residues. The germline V gene encodes CDR1 LNHNV and CDR2 YYDKDF (reference sequence). Written as DNA, the CDR3 is TGTGCCACCAGCAGAGACAAGCGGGGGGTCTCACCGAAGTACTTC. This gives the protein CATSRDKRGVSPKYF.

This chain joins TRBV21-1 and TRBJ2-7; the D call in the table, TRBD1, was not verified against the DNA. TRBV21-1 is noted as a pseudogene. CDR3 length: 14 residues. The CDR3 is CASSKKRTGGGQYF. DNA for the CDR3: TGTGCCAGCAGCAAAAAAAGGACAGGGGGTGGGCAGTACTTC.

The gene calls are TRBV29-1 and TRBJ1-2; D gene ambiguous. Trimming took off 7 bases at V and 4 bases at J, with 16 bases between the two ends. Per the germline V gene, CDR1 is SQVTM and CDR2 is ANQGSEA. This CDR3 contains 13 residues. In nucleotides, the CDR3 is TGCAGCGCCACCATAGGAGTGGGCTATGGCTACACCTTC. It is translated as CSATIGVGYGYTF.

The V call is TRBV6-2 or TRBV6-3, the J call TRBJ2-3, with TRBD2 matching over 8 bases. Germline V CDR1 and CDR2: MNHEY, SVGEGT. The junction had 17 bases not matched to a gene; V was cut back by 6 bases and J by 6 bases. This CDR3 spans 17 amino acids. The CDR3 loop is CASSRDPGGVNGDTQYF. As DNA, the CDR3 is TGTGCCAGCAGCCGAGACCCCGGGGGGGTCAATGGGGATACGCAGTATTTT.

Worth noting for this clone: Different DNA sequences within this sample yield the same CDR3. The chain is built from TRBV5-1 and TRBJ2-5; D is ambiguous. Trimming cost V 2 bases and J 3 bases, with 11 bases left between them. This CDR3 comprises 14 residues. CDR1 is SGHRS and CDR2 is YFSETQ in the germline V gene. The CDR3 loop is CASSFRGGEETQYF. The CDR3 coding sequence is TGCGCCAGCAGCTTTAGAGGTGGCGAAGAGACCCAGTACTTC.

The chain has TRBV19 and TRBJ2-5, with TRBD1 matching 8 bases. Germline V lookup: CDR1 LNHDA, CDR2 SQIVND (reference sequence). Germline trimming cut 3 bases from V and 1 base from J; bases unmatched to any gene: 7. CDR3 size: 16 residues. The CDR3 DNA reads as TGTGCCAGTAGTATTCACGGGGACAGGAGCCAAGAGACCCAGTACTTC. Translating it yields CASSIHGDRSQETQYF.

The chain recombines TRBV10-2 with TRBJ2-7; D gene ambiguous. The CDR3 runs 19 residues. V was trimmed by 2 bases and J by 5 bases, leaving 28 bases between them. The germline V gene encodes CDR1 WSHSY and CDR2 SAAADI. The CDR3 region is CASSEPNQALLANVDEQYF. The CDR3 DNA sequence: TGCGCCAGCAGTGAGCCGAACCAGGCCCTCCTTGCTAACGTCGACGAGCAGTACTTC.

This chain connects TRBV6-5 to TRBJ2-3, with 7 bases identical to TRBD2. The germline gives CDR1 MNHEY, CDR2 SVGAGI. The CDR3 extends over 14 amino acids. The V segment lost 7 bases and the J segment 1 base; nucleotides outside the gene matches: 5. DNA for the CDR3: TGTGCCAGCAACGGACTAGACGGCACAGATACGCAGTATTTT. Its protein is CASNGLDGTDTQYF.